Each of the 14 T cell receptor beta chains below was sequenced from the same sample in a study of identifying expanded T cells in peripheral blood. Clones were sequenced by immunoSEQ multiplex PCR, and TCRdb holds only the in-frame ones, with some missing. Of 100,000 to 110,000 clones listed, 88% are singletons. Specimen: blood. These TCRs come from a person aged 18 to 75 in good health.

The rearrangement uses TRBV19 and TRBJ1-3, with D tentatively TRBD1 (5 bases). Trimming took off 5 bases at V and 0 bases at J, with 11 bases between the two ends. The CDR3 is 15 residues long. CDR1 is LNHDA and CDR2 is SQIVND in the germline V gene (reference sequence). Here the CDR3 DNA reads TGTGCCAGTAGTGAACAGGTTAGCTCTGGAAACACCATATATTTT. It translates to CASSEQVSSGNTIYF.

The V and J genes are TRBV25-1 and TRBJ2-1; the match to TRBD1 covers 9 bases. This CDR3 spans 14 amino acids. V trimming: 8 bases; J trimming: 6 bases; junction bases outside the gene matches: 8. Germline CDR1 MGHDK, CDR2 SYGVNS. CDR3 amino acids: CASVKTGGRNEQFF. The CDR3 nucleotides read TGTGCCAGCGTTAAGACAGGGGGGCGCAATGAGCAGTTCTTC.

The rearrangement joins TRBV19 to TRBJ1-5; D is ambiguous. The length of the CDR3 is 14 residues. Trimming removed 3 bases at V and 0 bases at J, with 6 bases between. Germline V gene sequence: CDR1 LNHDA, CDR2 SQIVND (reference sequence). The DNA of the CDR3 is TGTGCCAGTAGTATCCAGCTTAGCAATCAGCCCCAGCATTTT. This gives the protein CASSIQLSNQPQHF.

Comments on this clone: One end of the junction is discordant with germline, which a read error may explain. This sequence joins TRBV2 and TRBJ2-2, with 8 bases identical to TRBD2. This CDR3 comprises 15 residues. CDR1 SNHLY and CDR2 FYNNEI come from the germline V gene. The CDR3 bases are TGTGCCAGCAGTAAAGCGGGAGCGAACACCGGGGAGCTGTTTTTT. This sequence encodes CASSKAGANTGELFF.

The chain is built from TRBV11-2 and TRBJ2-1; 12 nucleotides agree with TRBD2. The V segment lost 3 bases and the J segment 10 bases; nucleotides outside the gene matches: 13. The CDR3 is 17 amino acids. In germline, CDR1 is SGHAT, CDR2 FQNNGV. The chain's CDR3 is CASSFHHGASGGEEQFF. In DNA form, the CDR3 reads TGTGCCAGCAGCTTCCACCACGGGGCTAGCGGGGGGGAAGAGCAGTTCTTC.

The V call is TRBV7-6, the J call TRBJ2-1, with TRBD2 matching over 9 bases. The CDR3 sequence is 18 residues long. V gave up 5 bases and J gave up 6 bases; unmatched junction bases: 17. Germline CDR1 reads SGHVS; CDR2 reads FNYEAQ. The CDR3 region is CASSRLGVAGASANEQFF. The CDR3 region has the DNA TGTGCCAGCAGCCGTCTCGGCGTAGCGGGAGCTTCTGCCAATGAGCAGTTCTTC.

There are a few counts of this clone. The V and J genes are TRBV7-9 and TRBJ2-4; D uncertain. The length of the CDR3 is 13 residues. Germline values: CDR1 SEHNR, CDR2 FQNEAQ (reference sequence). The V end lost 5 bases, the J end lost 1 base, and 6 bases lay between the germline ends. CDR3 sequence reads: CASSIGAKNIQYF. The CDR3 region has the DNA TGTGCCAGCAGCATTGGCGCCAAAAACATTCAGTACTTC.

This clone was seen a single time. This chain links TRBV27 with TRBJ1-3, with D uncertain. Looked up from germline, CDR1 is MNHEY and CDR2 is SMNVEV (reference sequence). V was trimmed by 5 bases and J by 7 bases, leaving 12 bases between them. The CDR3 is 13 amino acids. Here the CDR3 reads CASSPHLGNTIYF. The CDR3 DNA follows: TGTGCCAGCAGTCCCCACCTCGGGAACACCATATATTTT.

This sequence joins TRBV9 and TRBJ2-5, with 10 bases that match TRBD1. Germline V gene data show CDR1 as SGDLS and CDR2 as YYNGEE. The CDR3 runs 17 residues. The V segment lost 4 bases and the J segment 4 bases; nucleotides outside the gene matches: 13. CDR3 in amino acids: CASSPRTGGLGRETQYF. The CDR3 DNA sequence: TGTGCCAGCAGCCCCCGGACAGGGGGGTTGGGGAGAGAGACCCAGTACTTC.

The rearrangement links TRBV5-5 to TRBJ1-2; D remains ambiguous. Trimming took off 4 bases at V and 4 bases at J, with 11 bases between the two ends. The CDR3 has 13 residues. Germline V gene lookup returns CDR1 SGHKS and CDR2 YYEKEE (reference sequence). CDR3 nucleotides: TGTGCCAGCAGCCCCTGGCAGGTCTATGGCTACACCTTC. Translating it yields CASSPWQVYGYTF. The whole variable domain, remainder taken from reference TRBV5-5 and TRBJ1-2, is DAGVTQSPTHLIKTRGQQVTLRCSPISGHKSVSWYQQVLGQGPQFIFQYYEKEERGRGNFPDRFSARQFPNYSSELNVNALLLGDSALYLCASSPWQVYGYTFGSGTRLTVV.

This clone was detected only once. The J gene is TRBJ1-1, the V gene TRBV6-5; a weak D match, TRBD1 (6 bases). The V and J ends lost 8 bases and 1 base respectively, with 17 bases between them. This CDR3 contains 15 residues. The germline gives CDR1 MNHEY, CDR2 SVGAGI. CDR3 DNA: TGTGCCAGCGGGGGAGAAGGGGGAAGGAACACTGAAGCTTTCTTT. The encoded protein is CASGGEGGRNTEAFF.

This chain joins TRBV5-1 and TRBJ1-3; D not resolved. Between the trimmed V and J ends, which lost 4 bases and 0 bases, there was a span of 11 bases. Germline values: CDR1 SGHRS, CDR2 YFSETQ. This CDR3 contains 15 residues. DNA for the CDR3: TGCGCCAGCAGCATTAGCCCGAGCTCTGGAAACACCATATATTTT. Amino acid sequence: CASSISPSSGNTIYF.

J is TRBJ1-2 and V is TRBV5-6; D gene uncertain. The CDR3 extends over 18 amino acids. Germline CDR1 SGHDT, CDR2 YYEEEE. Deletions cut 2 bases from V and 0 bases from J, with 20 bases between. CDR3 sequence: CASSLVKGKSKANYGYTF. The DNA of the CDR3 is TGTGCCAGCAGCTTAGTTAAGGGCAAGAGCAAGGCTAACTATGGCTACACCTTC.

V usage is TRBV11-2 and J usage is TRBJ1-2, with 7 nucleotides matching TRBD1. V shed 10 bases and J 7 bases; nucleotides not matched to a gene: 12. Per germline, CDR1 SGHAT and CDR2 FQNNGV. The CDR3 runs to 13 residues. The CDR3 bases are TGTGCCACCTCCCAGGAAGGGGGCGGTGGCTACACCTTC. Protein sequence: CATSQEGGGGYTF.